One sample yielded the 30 T cell receptor beta chains listed below, sequenced in a study of cytomegalovirus exposure and HLA in healthy donors. PCR used 60 Vbeta primers and 13 Jbeta primers. Sequencing used immunoSEQ multiplex PCR; TCRdb keeps in-frame clones, though not all of them. The sample shows roughly 120,000 clones, around 8.5% of them seen only once. The sequencing sample was made of PBMCs. Source of these receptors: a man aged 40-49 years in good health and CMV-seronegative.

The chain has TRBV19 and TRBJ1-5; D is perhaps TRBD1 (5 bases). Germline CDR1 LNHDA, CDR2 SQIVND (reference sequence). V lost 11 bases and J 6 bases, leaving 17 bases between the germline ends. The CDR3 sequence is 13 residues long. This CDR3 is CAPMGGLTQPQHF. DNA of the CDR3: TGTGCCCCCATGGGGGGTCTTACTCAGCCCCAGCATTTT.

This clone occurred a few times. In the same sample, other DNA sequences code for this CDR3. This sequence joins TRBV5-1 and TRBJ1-1; D may be TRBD1 (5 bases). Per germline, CDR1 SGHRS and CDR2 YFSETQ. The germline V and J ends were trimmed by 4 bases and 2 bases, with 9 bases remaining between them. The CDR3 spans 13 residues. The CDR3 nucleotides read TGCGCCAGCAGCCCCGGGGGAAACACTGAAGCTTTCTTT. This encodes CASSPGGNTEAFF.

This clone appeared a few times. This chain joins TRBV30 and TRBJ1-2; tentatively, D is TRBD1 (5 bases). Germline lookup yields CDR1 GTSNPN and CDR2 SVGIG (reference sequence). Trimming stripped 2 bases from V and 8 bases from J, with 12 bases between. This CDR3 region has 12 residues. For the CDR3, the DNA is TGTGCCTGGAGTTGGAGGGGCAGCGGCTACACCTTC. Translating gives CAWSWRGSGYTF.

The rearrangement joins TRBV19 to TRBJ2-1; D call uncertain. CDR1 is LNHDA and CDR2 is SQIVND in the germline V gene (reference sequence). The CDR3 is 13 amino acids. Trimming cost V 4 bases and J 3 bases, with 7 bases left between them. CDR3: CASSTAGYNEQFF. As DNA, the CDR3 is TGTGCCAGTAGTACTGCCGGCTACAATGAGCAGTTCTTC.

For this clone: The CDR3 does not close with the conserved phenylalanine or tryptophan, likely indicating a read error. No DNA is shown, since the ends of the CDR3 on it are uncertain; the CDR3 is the one TCRdb lists. The chain is built from TRBV6-4 and TRBJ2-2; the table gives TRBD1 as D, unverified against the DNA. A total of 13 residues make up the CDR3, ends included. Germline CDR1 and CDR2: MRHNA and SNTAGT. The CDR3 reads CASSDRDTGEMFL.

The chain uses TRBV5-1 and TRBJ2-5, with TRBD1 matching 8 bases. In germline, CDR1 is SGHRS, CDR2 YFSETQ. The CDR3 totals 14 residues. With V trimmed by 5 bases and J by 2 bases, 5 bases remained unmatched. CDR3 nucleotides: TGCGCCAGCAGTTCCCAGGGGGCTCAAGAGACCCAGTACTTC. As protein: CASSSQGAQETQYF.

This chain links TRBV6-1 with TRBJ2-5; D gene unclear. The CDR3 loop spans 11 amino acids. Germline CDR1 and CDR2: MNHNS and SASEGT. V dropped 0 bases and J dropped 12 bases, with 8 bases sitting between them. CDR3 coding DNA: TGTGCCAGCAGTGAAGCACGTACTGAGTACTTC. It encodes CASSEARTEYF.

This clone was counted between two and nine times. The gene calls are TRBV25-1 and TRBJ1-1; 7 nucleotides match TRBD1. J was trimmed by 3 bases and V by 4 bases; bases with no gene match: 5. This CDR3 comprises 14 residues. The germline gives CDR1 MGHDK, CDR2 SYGVNS. The CDR3 DNA reads as TGTGCCAGCAGTGTAACAGGGGAGGACACTGAAGCTTTCTTT. Protein sequence: CASSVTGEDTEAFF.

About this clone: The junction departs from the called germline gene at one end, perhaps through a read error. This chain uses TRBV7-9 with TRBJ1-2; unclear D gene. The CDR3 spans 11 residues. CDR1 is SEHNR, CDR2 FQNEAQ, per germline (reference sequence). Here the CDR3 DNA reads TGTGCCAGCAGCATCACCGGGAGCTCGGTCTTC. It yields the protein CASSITGSSVF.

The chain employs TRBV4-2 and TRBJ1-1; the D gene is possibly TRBD1 (6 bases). V gave up 6 bases and J gave up 7 bases, with 21 bases separating them. The CDR3 spans 15 residues. The germline V gene encodes CDR1 LGHNA and CDR2 YNFKEQ. The CDR3 is CASRSRPGTLNEAFF. The DNA of the CDR3 is TGTGCCAGCAGGAGTCGCCCCGGGACATTAAATGAAGCTTTCTTT.

In its sample, this clone was seen a few times. A far larger clone is one nucleotide away, so this likely arose from a read error. Other DNA sequences within the sample encode an identical CDR3. The genes are TRBV25-1 and TRBJ2-3, with a possible D match to TRBD2 (5 bases). The CDR3 is 14 residues long. V lost 6 bases and J 4 bases, leaving 14 bases between the germline ends. Germline loops: CDR1 MGHDK, CDR2 SYGVNS. CDR3 sequence: CASSPGLDADTQYF. As DNA, the CDR3 is TGTGCCAGCAGCCCGGGATTAGACGCAGATACGCAGTATTTT.

The chain carries TRBV5-5 and TRBJ1-1, with D tentatively TRBD1 (5 bases). Germline loops: CDR1 SGHKS, CDR2 YYEKEE (reference sequence). The germline V and J ends were trimmed by 4 bases and 0 bases, with 16 bases remaining between them. This CDR3 region has 16 residues. The CDR3 loop is CASSPSGNTMNTEAFF. The CDR3 coding sequence is TGTGCCAGCAGCCCCTCAGGGAATACCATGAACACTGAAGCTTTCTTT.

The CDR3 here is CASSPRDRGGYEQYF. As DNA, the CDR3 is TGTGCCAGCAGCCCGAGAGACAGGGGTGGGTACGAGCAGTACTTC. The chain recombines TRBV7-9 with TRBJ2-7, with 8 bases that match TRBD1. The CDR3 covers 15 residues. With V trimmed by 5 bases and J by 4 bases, 10 bases remained unmatched. In germline, CDR1 is SEHNR, CDR2 FQNEAQ (reference sequence).

The chain joins TRBV4-1 to TRBJ1-2; D is unresolved. Germline V lookup: CDR1 MGHRA, CDR2 YSYEKL. CDR3 size: 14 residues. The germline V and J ends were trimmed by 0 bases and 8 bases, with 13 bases remaining between them. The CDR3 coding sequence is TGCGCCAGCAGCCAAGACCCAGTTCCGGAGGGCTACACCTTC. It translates to CASSQDPVPEGYTF.

The chain uses TRBV27 and TRBJ2-1; D uncertain. CDR1 MNHEY and CDR2 SMNVEV come from the germline V gene (reference sequence). Trimming took off 0 bases at V and 6 bases at J, with 9 bases between the two ends. The CDR3 consists of 14 residues. CDR3 in DNA: TGTGCCAGCAGTTTATCCCGGGTAGCCAATGAGCAGTTCTTC. Encoded protein: CASSLSRVANEQFF.

This clone appeared a few times. The chain joins TRBV28 to TRBJ2-3; TRBD2 aligns across 7 bases. Trimming at V came to 1 base and at J to 2 bases, leaving 6 bases not matched to a gene. CDR1 and CDR2 from the germline V gene are MDHEN and SYDVKM. The CDR3 is 16 residues long. The CDR3 is CASSLSGRGPTDTQYF. CDR3 nucleotides: TGTGCCAGCAGTTTATCGGGGAGGGGCCCCACAGATACGCAGTATTTT.

V gene TRBV23-1 combines with J gene TRBJ1-5; 7 bases map to TRBD1. TRBV23-1 belongs to the ORF category, with a function that is uncertain. The CDR3 runs 16 residues. The V segment lost 6 bases and the J segment 7 bases; nucleotides outside the gene matches: 15. The CDR3, as DNA: TGCGCCAGCAGGCATTACAGGGGTGGGGCACAGCAGCCCCAGCATTTT. It yields the protein CASRHYRGGAQQPQHF.

V gene TRBV7-2 combines with J gene TRBJ1-2, with TRBD1 matching over 10 bases. The CDR3 is 14 residues long. Germline lookup yields CDR1 SGHTA and CDR2 FQGNSA. Germline trimming cut 7 bases from V and 2 bases from J; bases unmatched to any gene: 4. In DNA, the CDR3 is TGTGCCAGCATCTGGACAGGGGGGAACTATGGCTACACCTTC. Translation: CASIWTGGNYGYTF.

This clone has only a few counts. The chain recombines TRBV7-6 with TRBJ2-1; possible D gene TRBD1, 6 bases. V gave up 3 bases and J gave up 7 bases, with 10 bases separating them. The CDR3 is 13 residues long. Germline values: CDR1 SGHVS, CDR2 FNYEAQ. The CDR3 DNA reads TGTGCCAGCAGCTTGTCAGGGGTGAATGAGCAGTTCTTC. Its translation is CASSLSGVNEQFF.

A remark on this clone: Its ends do not fully match the called genes, so a read error is possible. This chain connects TRBV5-4 to TRBJ1-6, with 8 bases matching TRBD1. The CDR3 totals 13 residues. Germline CDR1 is SGHNT and CDR2 is YYREEE (reference sequence). The chain's CDR3 is CASGTGNNSPLHF. In DNA form, the CDR3 reads TGTGCCAGCGGGACAGGAAATAACTCACCCCTCCACTTT. Filled out from reference TRBV5-4 and TRBJ1-6, the complete variable domain reads ETGVTQSPTHLIKTRGQQVTLRCSSQSGHNTVSWYQQALGQGPQFIFQYYREEENGRGNFPPRFSGLQFPNYSSELNVNALELDDSALYLCASGTGNNSPLHFGNGTRLTVT.

The V and J genes are TRBV9 and TRBJ2-2, with D perhaps matching TRBD1 (6 bases). The CDR3 extends over 16 amino acids. V was pared by 0 bases and J by 1 base, with 10 bases between. CDR1 and CDR2 (germline): SGDLS, YYNGEE. CDR3 region: CASSVVGQRNTGELFF. The CDR3 DNA follows: TGTGCCAGCAGCGTAGTCGGACAGAGGAACACCGGGGAGCTGTTTTTT.

The chain has TRBV6-4 and TRBJ1-2; no clear D gene. Trimming left V 9 bases short and J 4 bases short, with 18 bases between. This CDR3 region has 14 residues. Germline loops: CDR1 MRHNA, CDR2 SNTAGT. CDR3 nucleotides: TGTGCCAGTCCTAACGGACGGGGTGGCTATGGCTACACCTTC. Protein product: CASPNGRGGYGYTF.

This clone was seen more than once but under ten times. The chain has TRBV6-5 and TRBJ2-7; possible D gene TRBD2, 5 bases. CDR3 size: 13 residues. V was clipped by 8 bases and J by 0 bases, with 11 bases between them. The germline V gene encodes CDR1 MNHEY and CDR2 SVGAGI. CDR3 amino acids: CASQAGVSYEQYF. DNA for the CDR3: TGTGCCAGCCAGGCCGGGGTCTCCTACGAGCAGTACTTC.

J is TRBJ2-7 and V is TRBV7-2; 11 bases are a match to TRBD2. Germline values: CDR1 SGHTA, CDR2 FQGNSA. The trim removed 3 bases at V and 5 bases at J, leaving 3 bases unmatched. The CDR3 has 14 amino acids. CDR3 sequence (DNA): TGTGCCAGCAGCTTTAGCGGGGGGGTCCACGAGCAGTACTTC. This sequence encodes CASSFSGGVHEQYF.

This clone was observed a few times. V and J are TRBV5-4 and TRBJ2-6; 7 positions agree with TRBD1. Trimming removed 5 bases from V and 0 bases from J; junction bases left unmatched: 11. The CDR3 is made up of 18 amino acids. CDR1 and CDR2 (germline): SGHNT, YYREEE (reference sequence). CDR3 nucleotide sequence: TGTGCCAGCAGTCTGTCACAGGGGCCCTTCTCTGGGGCCAACGTCCTGACTTTC. Its translation is CASSLSQGPFSGANVLTF.

The V and J genes are TRBV4-3 and TRBJ2-7; 7 bases match TRBD2. The V and J ends lost 0 bases and 0 bases, in that order; junction bases with no gene match: 11. The CDR3 consists of 18 residues. CDR1 is LGHNA, CDR2 YSLEER, per germline. CDR3 DNA sequence: TGCGCCAGCAGCCAAGAGGAGAATAGCGGGTTGAGCTCCTACGAGCAGTACTTC. Residues: CASSQEENSGLSSYEQYF.

This clone was picked up a small number of times. The rearrangement joins TRBV7-2 to TRBJ2-7; D unclear. Germline-derived CDR1 and CDR2 are SGHTA and FQGNSA. Trimming cost V 5 bases and J 3 bases, with 8 bases left between them. The CDR3 covers 12 residues. The CDR3, as DNA: TGTGCCAGCAGCCCGACTGGCTACGAGCAGTACTTC. This translates into CASSPTGYEQYF.

The rearrangement uses TRBV27 and TRBJ2-7; D perhaps matches TRBD1 (6 bases). The CDR3 is 13 amino acids. Germline lookup yields CDR1 MNHEY and CDR2 SMNVEV (reference sequence). V was trimmed by 5 bases and J by 2 bases, leaving 10 bases between them. The CDR3 coding sequence is TGTGCCAGCAGTCAGGGGTTCCCCTACGAGCAGTACTTC. Residues: CASSQGFPYEQYF.

The J gene is TRBJ1-2, the V gene TRBV7-6, with a tentative D call TRBD1 (6 bases). The germline gives CDR1 SGHVS, CDR2 FNYEAQ. V lost 1 base and J 4 bases, leaving 10 bases between the germline ends. The length of the CDR3 is 14 residues. CDR3 bases: TGTGCCAGCAGCTTAGGGCAGGGGAGCTATGGCTACACCTTC. This sequence encodes CASSLGQGSYGYTF.

This clone was counted a few times. This chain connects TRBV4-1 to TRBJ2-7; 9 positions match TRBD1. The length of the CDR3 is 14 residues. CDR1 and CDR2 from the germline V gene are MGHRA and YSYEKL. J lost 1 base, V lost 5 bases, and 3 bases had no gene match. Here the CDR3 reads CASSEGQGSYEQYF. The CDR3 coding sequence is TGCGCCAGCAGCGAAGGACAGGGGTCCTACGAGCAGTACTTC.